This TCR beta chain was sequenced during a study of blood T cells in healthy people across ages. This clonotype was counted only a few times. Germline V CDR1 and CDR2: SGHTA, FQGNSA. V trimming: 5 bases; J trimming: 2 bases; junction bases outside the gene matches: 6. This CDR3 region has 15 residues. Primed by a sample-barcoded 5' primer and a J-beta primer mix, a second PCR proceeded for about 7 to 12 cycles. TCRdb independently ran MiXCR on the 5' RACE reads; one entry per CDR3 protein. The sample contains over 600,000 distinct CDR3 sequences, 46% of which appear only once. The TCR originated in a man older than 75 in good health. The sample was blood. The J gene is TRBJ2-3, the V gene TRBV7-2; 8 bases are shared with TRBD2. CDR3 protein: CASSPLAGLTDTQYF. The CDR3 DNA sequence: TGTGCCAGCAGCCCCTTAGCGGGGCTCACAGATACGCAGTATTTT.